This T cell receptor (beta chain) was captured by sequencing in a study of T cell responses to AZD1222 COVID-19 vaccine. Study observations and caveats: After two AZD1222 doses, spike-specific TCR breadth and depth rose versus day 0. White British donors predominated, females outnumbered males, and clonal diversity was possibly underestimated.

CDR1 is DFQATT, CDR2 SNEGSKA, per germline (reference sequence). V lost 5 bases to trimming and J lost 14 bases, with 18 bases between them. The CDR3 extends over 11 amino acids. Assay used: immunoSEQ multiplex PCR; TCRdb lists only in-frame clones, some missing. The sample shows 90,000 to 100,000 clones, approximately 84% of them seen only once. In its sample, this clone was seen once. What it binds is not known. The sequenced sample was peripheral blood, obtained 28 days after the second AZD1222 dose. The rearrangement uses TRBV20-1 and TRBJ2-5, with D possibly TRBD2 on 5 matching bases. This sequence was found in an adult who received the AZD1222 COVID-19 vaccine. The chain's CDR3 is CSALQDSLFYF. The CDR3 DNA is TGCAGTGCTCTTCAGGACTCACTTTTTTACTTC.